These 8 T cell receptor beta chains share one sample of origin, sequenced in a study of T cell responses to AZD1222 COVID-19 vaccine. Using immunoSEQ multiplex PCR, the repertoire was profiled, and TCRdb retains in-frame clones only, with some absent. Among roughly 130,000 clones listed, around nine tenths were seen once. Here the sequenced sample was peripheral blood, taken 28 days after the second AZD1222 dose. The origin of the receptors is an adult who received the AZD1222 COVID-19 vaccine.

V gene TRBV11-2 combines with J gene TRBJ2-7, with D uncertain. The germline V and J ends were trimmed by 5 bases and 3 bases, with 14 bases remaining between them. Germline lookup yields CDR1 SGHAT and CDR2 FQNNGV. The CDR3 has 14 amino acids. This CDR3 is CASSPTRTSYEQYF. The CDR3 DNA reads TGTGCCAGCAGCCCCACCAGGACGAGCTACGAGCAGTACTTC.

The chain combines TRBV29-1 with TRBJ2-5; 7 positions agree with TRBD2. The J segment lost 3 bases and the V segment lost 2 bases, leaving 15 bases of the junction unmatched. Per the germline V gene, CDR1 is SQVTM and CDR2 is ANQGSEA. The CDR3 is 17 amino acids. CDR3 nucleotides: TGCAGCGTTGAACTGTCCTCAGCGGGACGCTTCGAAGAGACCCAGTACTTC. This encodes CSVELSSAGRFEETQYF.

CDR3 DNA: TGTGCCAGCTCACCGGAGGGCCTCGGGGCCCAGTACTTC. This encodes CASSPEGLGAQYF. The chain links TRBV18 to TRBJ2-5; the D gene is possibly TRBD2 (6 bases). CDR1 and CDR2 from the germline V gene are KGHSH and LQKENI. The CDR3 length is 13 residues. Trimming took off 3 bases at V and 9 bases at J, with 14 bases between the two ends.

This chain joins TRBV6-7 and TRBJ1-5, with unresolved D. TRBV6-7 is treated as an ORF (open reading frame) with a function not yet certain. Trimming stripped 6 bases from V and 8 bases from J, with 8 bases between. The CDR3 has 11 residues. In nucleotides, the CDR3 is TGTGCCAGCAGGGTTCTGAAGCCCCAGCATTTT. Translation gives CASRVLKPQHF.

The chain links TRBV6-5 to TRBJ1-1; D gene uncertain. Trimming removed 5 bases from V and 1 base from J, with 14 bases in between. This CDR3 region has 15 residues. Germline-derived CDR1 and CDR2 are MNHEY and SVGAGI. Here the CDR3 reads CASSPPERENTEAFF. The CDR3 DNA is TGTGCCAGCAGTCCCCCCGAACGGGAGAACACTGAAGCTTTCTTT.

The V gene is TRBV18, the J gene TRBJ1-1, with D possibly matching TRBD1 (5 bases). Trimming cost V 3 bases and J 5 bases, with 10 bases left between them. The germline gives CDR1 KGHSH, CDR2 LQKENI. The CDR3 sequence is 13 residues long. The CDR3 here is CASSPEGRTEAFF. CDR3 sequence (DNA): TGTGCCAGCTCACCGGAGGGGAGAACTGAAGCTTTCTTT. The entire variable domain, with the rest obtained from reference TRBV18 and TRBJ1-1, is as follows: NAGVMQNPRHLVRRRGQEARLRCSPMKGHSHVYWYRQLPEEGLKFMVYLQKENIIDESGMPKERFSAEFPKEGPSILRIQQVVRGDSAAYFCASSPEGRTEAFFGQGTRLTVV.

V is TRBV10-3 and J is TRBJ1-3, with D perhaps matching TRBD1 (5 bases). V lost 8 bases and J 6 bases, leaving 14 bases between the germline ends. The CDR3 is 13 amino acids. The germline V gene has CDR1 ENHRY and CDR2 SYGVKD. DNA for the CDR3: TGTGCCATCCAGGAGGGGTCCGCAAACACCATATATTTT. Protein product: CAIQEGSANTIYF.

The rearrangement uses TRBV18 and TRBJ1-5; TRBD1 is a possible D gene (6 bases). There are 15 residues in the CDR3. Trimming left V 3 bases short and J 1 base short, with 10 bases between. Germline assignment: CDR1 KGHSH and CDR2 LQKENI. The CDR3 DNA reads TGTGCCAGCTCACCGGGACATATAAGCAATCAGCCCCAGCATTTT. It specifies CASSPGHISNQPQHF.